Below are 19 T cell receptor beta chains sequenced from a single sample in a study of T cell responses to AZD1222 COVID-19 vaccine. Assay used: immunoSEQ multiplex PCR; TCRdb lists only in-frame clones, some missing. This table holds about 96,000 clones, roughly nine tenths found once. The sequences come from peripheral blood, collected on day 0 of AZD1222 vaccination. The origin of the receptors is an adult in good health.

The genes are TRBV10-1 and TRBJ1-1, with a possible D match to TRBD1 (6 bases). The CDR3 sequence is 14 residues long. The germline gives CDR1 WNHNN, CDR2 SYGVQD (reference sequence). Trimming took off 5 bases at V and 3 bases at J, with 13 bases between the two ends. CDR3 region: CASSPTTGYTEAFF. CDR3 coding DNA: TGCGCCAGCAGTCCCACGACAGGATACACTGAAGCTTTCTTT.

The chain recombines TRBV9 with TRBJ2-1; the match to TRBD1 covers 8 bases. The CDR3 sequence is 15 residues long. J was trimmed by 2 bases and V by 0 bases; bases with no gene match: 1. CDR1 and CDR2 from the germline V gene are SGDLS and YYNGEE. The DNA for the CDR3 is TGTGCCAGCAGCGTAGGGACAGGGACCTACAATGAGCAGTTCTTC. Amino acid sequence: CASSVGTGTYNEQFF.

The rearrangement uses TRBV5-1 and TRBJ1-5; D gene ambiguous. This CDR3 comprises 15 residues. V was pared by 0 bases and J by 5 bases, with 12 bases between. Germline CDR1 reads SGHRS; CDR2 reads YFSETQ. The CDR3 region is CASSLVGRRDQPQHF. CDR3 DNA: TGCGCCAGCAGCTTGGTAGGTAGGCGGGATCAGCCCCAGCATTTT.

This chain connects TRBV6-5 to TRBJ1-4; TRBD1 might be the D (5 bases). The CDR3 is 15 residues long. CDR1 and CDR2 (germline): MNHEY, SVGAGI. Trimming took off 0 bases at V and 7 bases at J, with 12 bases between the two ends. In DNA form, the CDR3 reads TGTGCCAGCAGTTACTCAGGCAGGGTGCGTGAAAAACTGTTTTTT. It translates to CASSYSGRVREKLFF.

The V gene is TRBV7-9, the J gene TRBJ1-6; no reliable D call. The V end lost 2 bases, the J end lost 7 bases, and 6 bases lay between the germline ends. This CDR3 has 13 amino acids. CDR1 is SEHNR, CDR2 FQNEAQ, per germline (reference sequence). The CDR3 DNA sequence: TGTGCCAGCAGCTTATCCTTGAATTCACCCCTCCACTTT. It specifies CASSLSLNSPLHF.

The gene calls are TRBV10-3 and TRBJ1-2; no definite D call. Germline assignment: CDR1 ENHRY and CDR2 SYGVKD. Trimming stripped 3 bases from V and 2 bases from J, with 13 bases between. The CDR3 sequence is 15 residues long. In nucleotides, the CDR3 is TGTGCCATCAGTGATCTTGGCCAACTAAACTATGGCTACACCTTC. Translation: CAISDLGQLNYGYTF.

The V gene is TRBV7-8, the J gene TRBJ2-1, with TRBD2 matching 8 bases. Germline CDR1 reads SGHVS; CDR2 reads FQNEAQ. The CDR3 runs 15 residues. V gave up 5 bases and J gave up 7 bases; unmatched junction bases: 10. CDR3 sequence (DNA): TGTGCCAGCAGCGCGGGACTAGTCGTTGGGAATGAGCAGTTCTTC. Translation gives CASSAGLVVGNEQFF.

The rearrangement links TRBV6-5 to TRBJ1-4; unclear D gene. V was shortened by 6 bases and J by 3 bases, with 14 bases between the two germline ends. CDR1 and CDR2 (germline): MNHEY, SVGAGI. This CDR3 is 15 amino acids long. CDR3 DNA sequence: TGTGCCAGCAGATCCCTGAGTTCACCTAATGAAAAACTGTTTTTT. This gives the protein CASRSLSSPNEKLFF.

This clone came up once. The chain employs TRBV19 and TRBJ2-3, with 12 nucleotides matching TRBD2. The CDR3 extends over 17 amino acids. The J segment lost 14 bases and the V segment lost 6 bases, leaving 21 bases of the junction unmatched. Germline values: CDR1 LNHDA, CDR2 SQIVND (reference sequence). The CDR3 DNA follows: TGTGCCAGTAGAAGAGATTCAGGAGCTAGCGGGGGGGCTAATCGGTATTTT. Translated: CASRRDSGASGGANRYF.

This clone was seen once. CDR3 sequence: CASSLFNSNYGYTF. Here the CDR3 DNA reads TGTGCCAGCAGCTTGTTCAATTCTAACTATGGCTACACCTTC. V gene TRBV5-6 combines with J gene TRBJ1-2; D is ambiguous. This CDR3 has 14 residues. Between the trimmed V and J ends, which lost 1 base and 0 bases, there was a span of 7 bases. The germline CDR1 and CDR2 sequences are SGHDT and YYEEEE.

The rearrangement links TRBV4-2 to TRBJ1-4; a weak D match, TRBD1 (5 bases). The germline CDR1 and CDR2 sequences are LGHNA and YNFKEQ. CDR3 length: 14 amino acids. Trimming left V 5 bases short and J 7 bases short, with 14 bases between. CDR3 sequence: CASSANTGAEKLFF. CDR3 bases: TGTGCCAGCAGCGCAAATACCGGGGCTGAAAAACTGTTTTTT.

The V and J genes are TRBV30 and TRBJ1-2; 7 bases map to TRBD1. The junction had 6 bases not matched to a gene; V was cut back by 2 bases and J by 6 bases. The CDR3 sequence is 13 residues long. From germline, CDR1 is GTSNPN and CDR2 SVGIG (reference sequence). The CDR3 reads CAWSRQGWDGYTF. In DNA, the CDR3 is TGTGCCTGGAGTAGACAGGGATGGGATGGCTACACCTTC.

The chain employs TRBV7-3 and TRBJ2-7; D gene ambiguous. V lost 1 base, J lost 4 bases, and 14 bases lay in between. Germline CDR1 SGHTA, CDR2 FQGTGA. The CDR3 spans 15 residues. Written as DNA, the CDR3 is TGTGCCAGCAGCTTAATTGGTAACAAATTTTACGAGCAGTACTTC. Its protein product is CASSLIGNKFYEQYF. Together with reference TRBV7-3 and TRBJ2-7, the CDR3 gives the full variable domain: GAGVSQTPSNKVTEKGKYVELRCDPISGHTALYWYRQSLGQGPEFLIYFQGTGAADDSGLPNDRFFAVRPEGSVSTLKIQRTERGDSAVYLCASSLIGNKFYEQYFGPGTRLTVT.

The chain employs TRBV4-2 and TRBJ2-1; 8 bases agree with TRBD2. The V gene end was trimmed by 4 bases and the J gene end by 8 bases; junction bases not matched to a gene: 7. In germline, CDR1 is LGHNA, CDR2 YNFKEQ. The CDR3 extends over 14 amino acids. The CDR3 spells CASSLSGAPHEQFF. The DNA for the CDR3 is TGTGCCAGCAGCCTTAGCGGGGCCCCCCATGAGCAGTTCTTC.

In DNA, the CDR3 is TGTGCCAGCAGCTTGGGGGGGGAGGTCCCCGAGCAGTTCTTC. Translating it yields CASSLGGEVPEQFF. The rearrangement joins TRBV5-4 to TRBJ2-1; D may be TRBD2 (6 bases). The CDR3 loop spans 14 amino acids. Looked up from germline, CDR1 is SGHNT and CDR2 is YYREEE (reference sequence). Trimming removed 0 bases from V and 10 bases from J, with 14 bases in between.

The chain joins TRBV10-3 to TRBJ2-2; 7 nucleotides agree with TRBD1. The germline CDR1 and CDR2 sequences are ENHRY and SYGVKD. CDR3 length equals 18 residues. With V trimmed by 6 bases and J by 0 bases, 13 bases remained unmatched. The CDR3 coding sequence is TGTGCCATCAGATCCCTCGCCGCCGGGACAGCGAACACCGGGGAGCTGTTTTTT. This encodes CAIRSLAAGTANTGELFF.

A single count supports this clone. This chain uses TRBV6-5 with TRBJ2-2; possible D gene TRBD2, 5 bases. The CDR3 has 14 amino acids. Trimming removed 8 bases from V and 0 bases from J, with 10 bases in between. CDR1 and CDR2 (germline): MNHEY, SVGAGI. The CDR3 is CASAVSANTGELFF. The DNA for the CDR3 is TGTGCCAGCGCGGTTAGCGCGAACACCGGGGAGCTGTTTTTT.

This chain links TRBV5-1 with TRBJ1-3; maybe TRBD1 (6 bases). Trimming took off 4 bases at V and 1 base at J, with 12 bases between the two ends. In germline, CDR1 is SGHRS, CDR2 YFSETQ. The CDR3 covers 15 residues. The CDR3 region has the DNA TGCGCCAGCAGCCCTTTAGGGACATCTGGAAACACCATATATTTT. It is translated as CASSPLGTSGNTIYF.

The chain combines TRBV5-6 with TRBJ2-7; D is perhaps TRBD1 (6 bases). Germline values: CDR1 SGHDT, CDR2 YYEEEE. V dropped 5 bases and J dropped 7 bases, with 19 bases sitting between them. The CDR3 is made up of 14 amino acids. CDR3 loop: CASSNIGQQSEQYF. The CDR3 DNA sequence: TGTGCCAGCAGTAATATCGGACAGCAGAGTGAGCAGTACTTC.